This is a list of T cell receptor beta chains from one sample in a study of T cell repertoires in cytomegalovirus infection. TCRdb reanalysed the reads using MiXCR and keeps one entry per CDR3 protein. The table records a few hundred thousand distinct CDR3 sequences, over 7.5% of them present only once. The sample consisted of PBMCs. The origin of the receptors is a human donor in good health (CMV status not recorded). Some clones in this sample may be carry-over from other donors' samples. Each CDR3 is given with its conserved first and last residue. D genes are given only for firm matches. A row's size may be missing; if present it is once, few, many or a size class.

abundance	j_gene	v_gene	d_gene	CDR3nt	CDR3aa
few	TRBJ1-6	TRBV6-5	-	TGTGCCAGCAGTCCTCAGAGGGACTCACCCCTCCACTTT	CASSPQRDSPLHF
-	TRBJ2-7	TRBV2	TRBD2	TGTGCCAGCAGGGAGCGGGAGGCTGCCTACGAGCAGTACTTC	CASREREAAYEQYF
many	TRBJ2-1	TRBV7-2	TRBD2	TGTGCCAGCAGCCTCATCCCGACTAGCGGGGTATATAACTCCTACAATGAGCAGTTCTTC	CASSLIPTSGVYNSYNEQFF
many	TRBJ2-1	TRBV12-3/TRBV12-4	-	TGTGCCAGCAGTTTGAATAGGTGGAATGAGCAGTTCTTC	CASSLNRWNEQFF
-	TRBJ1-1	TRBV4-3	TRBD1	TGCGCCAGCAGCCAGGGTGACAGGGGGGGAACTGAAGCTTTCTTT	CASSQGDRGGTEAFF
few	TRBJ2-3	TRBV6-1	-	TGTGCCAGCAGTCACCGACTTTCCACGACAGGCAGAGGGACAGATACGCAGTATTTT	CASSHRLSTTGRGTDTQYF
many	TRBJ1-3	TRBV7-8	-	TGTGCCAGCAGCTTAGTTCTGGGAGCGGCAGGAAACACCATATATTTT	CASSLVLGAAGNTIYF
few	TRBJ2-4	TRBV20-1	-	TGCAGTGCTAGAGACCCTATAGCACGATTCGACAAAAACATTCAGTACTTC	CSARDPIARFDKNIQYF
-	TRBJ2-5	TRBV15	-	TGTGCCACCAGCAGAGCCTCGGGGAGGTTGGGGGAGACCCAGTACTTC	CATSRASGRLGETQYF
medium-sized	TRBJ2-1	TRBV7-2	-	TGTGCCAGCAGTTTGTACGGGACCCGCCGCGGGAATGAGCAGTTCTTC	CASSLYGTRRGNEQFF
-	TRBJ2-1	TRBV19	-	TGTGCCAGTAGTATAGATATGCGGAATGAGCAGTTCTTC	CASSIDMRNEQFF
few	TRBJ1-5	TRBV19	-	TGTGCCAGTAATACAGGTTATAGCAATCAGCCCCAGCATTTT	CASNTGYSNQPQHF
few	TRBJ1-2	TRBV19	TRBD1	TGTGCCAGTACTCTACCACCGGGACAGGGGAGCTATGGCTACACCTTC	CASTLPPGQGSYGYTF
-	TRBJ2-1	TRBV4-3	-	TGCGCCAGCAGCCAACACCGACGGCTAGCCTCCTCCAATGAGCAGTTCTTC	CASSQHRRLASSNEQFF
many	TRBJ1-1	TRBV7-3	-	TGTGCCAGCAGCTTACATGGGAACACTGAAGCTTTCTTT	CASSLHGNTEAFF
many	TRBJ2-3	TRBV12-3/TRBV12-4	TRBD1	TGTGCCAGCGCCCCCGGGACAGGGCCGATGGGTAACACAGATACGCAGTATTTT	CASAPGTGPMGNTDTQYF
many	TRBJ1-6	TRBV7-2	-	TGTGCCAGCAGCTTAGAGACAGGAACGGGTTCACCCCTCCACTTT	CASSLETGTGSPLHF
many	TRBJ2-7	TRBV20-1	-	TGCAGTGCTGCTTTGCGGACTCCTGAGGGTCACTACGAGCAGTACTTC	CSAALRTPEGHYEQYF
many	TRBJ2-7	TRBV7-4	-	TGTGCCAGCAGCGTTGGACTTTACTCGCGCGAGCAGTACTTC	CASSVGLYSREQYF
few	TRBJ2-1	TRBV12-5	-	TGTGCTAGTGGTTTGGTACACGGGGCGCTTAATGAGCAGTTCTTC	CASGLVHGALNEQFF